A single sample is the source of the 32 T cell receptor beta chains below, sequenced in a study. TCRdb fed the RT-PCR reads into MiXCR, producing one record per CDR3 protein. The sample lists about 6,500 distinct CDR3 sequences, about 89% seen once, with 8.3% in the top ten. Sequencing was performed on memory CD4+ T cells from blood. These receptors originate from a female donor in good health, serving as a healthy control.

For this clonotype: This beta chain lies outside the target of a library built for alpha chains; its clone size means little. The chain couples TRBV6-5 to TRBJ2-1, with D unresolved. Trimming took 4 bases from V and 5 from J, leaving 9 bases between them. CDR1 is MNHEY and CDR2 is SVGAGI in the germline V gene. The CDR3 runs 13 residues. For the CDR3, the DNA is TGTGCCAGCAGTTCCCCGGCCGACAATGAGCAGTTCTTC. Protein sequence: CASSSPADNEQFF.

A note on this clonotype: This beta chain is a stray sequence in a library constructed for alpha chains; its clone size is not meaningful. The gene calls are TRBV20-1 and TRBJ2-2; D unresolved. The ends were cut back, 6 bases at V and 2 bases at J, with 13 bases in the middle. CDR1 is DFQATT and CDR2 is SNEGSKA in the germline V gene (reference sequence). The CDR3 sequence is 14 residues long. CDR3: CSASAGPNTGELFF. In DNA form, the CDR3 reads TGCAGTGCCTCGGCCGGGCCTAACACCGGGGAGCTGTTTTTT.

The table lists this clonotype with a few counts. A library prepared for alpha chains yielded this beta chain as an off-target read; its size is of little meaning. The chain combines TRBV20-1 with TRBJ2-4; TRBD1 aligns across 8 bases. The germline V gene has CDR1 DFQATT and CDR2 SNEGSKA (reference sequence). The CDR3 is 12 amino acids. With V trimmed by 8 bases and J by 6 bases, 6 bases remained unmatched. CDR3 region: CSTTGVGNIQYF. In DNA form, the CDR3 reads TGCAGTACGACAGGGGTAGGAAACATTCAGTACTTC.

Details on this clonotype: This beta chain is an unintended read in a library built for alpha chains; its size means little. The V call is TRBV7-8, the J call TRBJ2-1; TRBD2 matches 7 bases. V shed 0 bases, J shed 10 bases, and the junction held 12 bases outside the gene matches. The CDR3 length is 16 residues. CDR1 is SGHVS, CDR2 FQNEAQ, per germline. In DNA form, the CDR3 reads TGTGCCAGCAGCTTAGCCGGGACTACGCAAGATGGGGAGCAGTTCTTC. Translated: CASSLAGTTQDGEQFF.

A remark on this clonotype: As an off-target read in a library built for alpha chains, this beta chain has a frequency of little significance. CDR3 coding DNA: TGTGCCAGCAGCCTGGGACTAGCGGTGAACAATGAGCAGTTCTTC. Translation: CASSLGLAVNNEQFF. The V gene is TRBV5-6, the J gene TRBJ2-1; 11 bases line up with TRBD2. This CDR3 is built from 15 residues. Germline V gene lookup returns CDR1 SGHDT and CDR2 YYEEEE. With V trimmed by 4 bases and J by 5 bases, 5 bases remained unmatched. The whole variable domain, remainder taken from reference TRBV5-6 and TRBJ2-1, is DAGVTQSPTHLIKTRGQQVTLRCSPKSGHDTVSWYQQALGQGPQFIFQYYEEEERQRGNFPDRFSGHQFPNYSSELNVNALLLGDSALYLCASSLGLAVNNEQFFGPGTRLTVL.

Worth noting for this clonotype: In a library made to pick up alpha chains, this beta chain is a stray read with a size that means little. This rearrangement joins TRBV29-1 to TRBJ2-5; 12 bases line up with TRBD2. Germline-derived CDR1 and CDR2 are SQVTM and ANQGSEA. The CDR3 covers 13 residues. The CDR3 coding sequence is TGCAGTTCTAGCGGGAGGGCCTCTGAGACCCAGTACTTC. The encoded protein is CSSSGRASETQYF. The full variable domain, with the rest looked up from reference TRBV29-1 and TRBJ2-5, is SAVISQKPSRDICQRGTSLTIQCQVDSQVTMMFWYRQQPGQSLTLIATANQGSEATYESGFVIDKFPISRPNLTFSTLTVSNMSPEDSSIYLCSSSGRASETQYFGPGTRLLVL.

Notes on this clonotype: For a library built for alpha chains, this beta chain is a stray read; little rests on its size. The V gene is TRBV11-2, the J gene TRBJ2-1; TRBD1 might be the D (6 bases). V dropped 0 bases and J dropped 0 bases, with 12 bases sitting between them. CDR1 and CDR2 (germline): SGHAT, FQNNGV. The CDR3 spans 17 residues. CDR3 sequence (DNA): TGTGCCAGCAGCTTAGAGGGGGCGATCAGCTCCTACAATGAGCAGTTCTTC. It is translated as CASSLEGAISSYNEQFF.

Turning to this clonotype: For a library built for alpha chains, this beta chain is a stray read; little rests on its size. The chain uses TRBV10-3 and TRBJ2-1; TRBD2 matches 10 bases. V was pared by 3 bases and J by 4 bases, with 6 bases of the junction left unmatched. From germline, CDR1 is ENHRY and CDR2 SYGVKD. This CDR3 has 16 residues. DNA of the CDR3: TGTGCCATCAGTGACCGCCCTAGCGGGGGTTACAATGAGCAGTTCTTC. Protein: CAISDRPSGGYNEQFF.

Concerning this clonotype itself: With the library built for alpha chains, this beta chain is off target and its frequency is not meaningful. The CDR3 DNA reads as TGTGCCAGCAGTCGGGGCGACAGTAAGTATCAGCCCCAGCATTTT. Protein sequence: CASSRGDSKYQPQHF. V usage is TRBV12-3 or TRBV12-4 and J usage is TRBJ1-5; TRBD1 is a possible D gene (5 bases). This CDR3 is built from 15 residues. V lost 5 bases to trimming and J lost 5 bases, with 16 bases between them.

About this clonotype: As an off-target read in a library built for alpha chains, this beta chain has a frequency of little significance. The rearrangement uses TRBV5-1 and TRBJ1-1, with 8 bases that match TRBD1. The V segment lost 5 bases and the J segment 5 bases; nucleotides outside the gene matches: 5. CDR3 length: 13 residues. Germline assignment: CDR1 SGHRS and CDR2 YFSETQ. The DNA of the CDR3 is TGCGCCAGCAGGATACAGGGGGAGACTGAAGCTTTCTTT. As protein: CASRIQGETEAFF. Complete variable domain (other parts from reference TRBV5-1 and TRBJ1-1): KAGVTQTPRYLIKTRGQQVTLSCSPISGHRSVSWYQQTPGQGLQFLFEYFSETQRNKGNFPGRFSGRQFSNSRSEMNVSTLELGDSALYLCASRIQGETEAFFGQGTRLTVV.

Concerning this clonotype: This beta chain is a stray read from a library made for alpha chains; its abundance is not meaningful. The chain links TRBV5-5 to TRBJ2-3, with 14 bases aligning to TRBD2. Germline V gives CDR1 SGHKS, CDR2 YYEKEE (reference sequence). Unmatched junction bases numbered 4, after V lost 6 bases and J lost 4 bases. This CDR3 comprises 15 residues. CDR3 sequence (DNA): TGTGCCAGCACCAAGGGACTAGCGGGAGCAGATACGCAGTATTTT. Amino acids: CASTKGLAGADTQYF.

In the case of this clonotype: Since it is a stray read in a library aimed at alpha chains, this beta chain has a size that is not meaningful. The chain employs TRBV29-1 and TRBJ1-1; D is uncertain. V was cut by 7 bases and J by 2 bases, with 11 bases left in between. CDR1 and CDR2 (germline): SQVTM, ANQGSEA. The CDR3 totals 12 residues. CDR3 nucleotide sequence: TGCAGCGCCGTCCCTACCAACACTGAAGCTTTCTTT. This translates into CSAVPTNTEAFF.

As for this clonotype: This beta chain is a stray sequence in a library constructed for alpha chains; its clone size is not meaningful. This chain uses TRBV10-3 with TRBJ2-2, with a weak D call TRBD2 (6 bases). The length of the CDR3 is 15 residues. V was trimmed by 0 bases and J by 9 bases, leaving 14 bases between them. Germline values: CDR1 ENHRY, CDR2 SYGVKD. CDR3 protein: CAISESIGGARELFF. CDR3 bases: TGTGCCATCAGTGAGTCGATAGGAGGGGCGAGGGAGCTGTTTTTT.

On this clonotype itself: This beta chain represents an off-target read in a library built for alpha chains; its size is of limited meaning. The V and J genes are TRBV11-2 and TRBJ2-3; D not resolved. Germline CDR1 reads SGHAT; CDR2 reads FQNNGV. Trimming removed 1 base at V and 0 bases at J, with 11 bases between. The CDR3 has 16 residues. The CDR3 coding sequence is TGTGCCAGCAGCTTAGGGGTTTCACACAGCACAGATACGCAGTATTTT. This gives the protein CASSLGVSHSTDTQYF.

Worth noting for this clonotype: In a library made to pick up alpha chains, this beta chain is a stray read with a size that means little. The chain uses TRBV28 and TRBJ2-7; 11 bases align to TRBD2. V was clipped by 4 bases and J by 3 bases; unmatched bases: 8. This CDR3 is built from 16 residues. The germline V gene encodes CDR1 MDHEN and CDR2 SYDVKM. Here the CDR3 reads CASSSSGTSGLYEQYF. CDR3 DNA sequence: TGTGCCAGCAGTTCCTCCGGGACTAGCGGTCTCTACGAGCAGTACTTC. Full variable domain (missing parts from reference TRBV28 and TRBJ2-7): DVKVTQSSRYLVKRTGEKVFLECVQDMDHENMFWYRQDPGLGLRLIYFSYDVKMKEKGDIPEGYSVSREKKERFSLILESASTNQTSMYLCASSSSGTSGLYEQYFGPGTRLTVT.

On this clonotype: Because the library targeted alpha chains, this beta chain is an off-target read whose size means little. This chain links TRBV7-2 with TRBJ2-3; D is possibly TRBD2 (5 bases). Germline values: CDR1 SGHTA, CDR2 FQGNSA. Trimming removed 4 bases from V and 4 bases from J, with 12 bases in between. This CDR3 is 14 amino acids long. The CDR3 here is CASSSRPGADTQYF. In DNA form, the CDR3 reads TGTGCCAGCAGCTCCCGACCCGGGGCAGATACGCAGTATTTT.

As to this clonotype: With the library built for alpha chains, this beta chain is off target and its frequency is not meaningful. The chain employs TRBV29-1 and TRBJ1-1; no clear D. Germline lookup yields CDR1 SQVTM and CDR2 ANQGSEA. Trimming left V 6 bases short and J 1 base short, with 3 bases between. The CDR3 runs 10 residues. Here the CDR3 reads CSVKNTEAFF. The CDR3 coding sequence is TGCAGCGTAAAGAACACTGAAGCTTTCTTT.

Details on this clonotype: This beta chain is a stray read from a library made for alpha chains; its abundance is not meaningful. The V call is TRBV20-1, the J call TRBJ2-7; 7 nucleotides align to TRBD1. CDR1 DFQATT and CDR2 SNEGSKA come from the germline V gene (reference sequence). V lost 6 bases to trimming and J lost 5 bases; unmatched junction nucleotides: 7. This CDR3 is built from 12 residues. This CDR3 is CSAPDRDHEQYF. The CDR3 nucleotides are TGCAGTGCGCCAGACAGGGACCACGAGCAGTACTTC.

About this clonotype: Little can be read into the size of this beta chain, an off-target read in a library designed for alpha chains. The chain is built from TRBV3-1 and TRBJ2-1; D is unclear. V dropped 1 base and J dropped 5 bases, with 6 bases sitting between them. The CDR3 runs to 13 residues. The germline V gene encodes CDR1 LGHDT and CDR2 YNNKEL (reference sequence). The CDR3 loop reads CASSQAQNNEQFF. CDR3 coding DNA: TGTGCCAGCAGCCAAGCCCAGAACAATGAGCAGTTCTTC.

In regard to this clonotype: For a library built for alpha chains, this beta chain is a stray read; little rests on its size. The chain employs TRBV6-5 and TRBJ2-7; perhaps TRBD1 as D (6 bases). The germline CDR1 and CDR2 sequences are MNHEY and SVGAGI. V was pared by 2 bases and J by 4 bases, with 15 bases between. The CDR3 has 15 amino acids. CDR3 loop: CASSYISGVPYEQYF. The CDR3 DNA sequence: TGTGCCAGCAGTTACATTTCAGGGGTCCCATACGAGCAGTACTTC.

Remarks on this clonotype: The library was designed around alpha chains, so this beta chain is a stray read whose abundance carries little weight. CDR3 DNA sequence: TGTGCCAGCAGTTTACAAGGGGGAGGCGGCTACACCTTC. Amino acids: CASSLQGGGGYTF. The chain couples TRBV27 to TRBJ1-2; TRBD1 might be the D (6 bases). There are 13 residues in the CDR3. Per germline, CDR1 MNHEY and CDR2 SMNVEV (reference sequence). Trimming removed 2 bases at V and 8 bases at J, with 12 bases between.

Only a few counts were recorded for this clonotype. The size of this beta chain means little, since it is a stray read in a library made for alpha chains. The chain uses TRBV20-1 and TRBJ2-5; 8 bases line up with TRBD1. The V and J ends lost 7 bases and 3 bases, in that order; junction bases with no gene match: 10. The V gene's germline CDR1 is DFQATT and CDR2 SNEGSKA (reference sequence). CDR3 length: 14 residues. As DNA, the CDR3 is TGCAGTGGGACGGACAGGGTCGTTAAAGAGACCCAGTACTTC. This encodes CSGTDRVVKETQYF.

For this clonotype: A library made for alpha chains picked up this beta chain off target, so its size means little. The rearrangement joins TRBV5-1 to TRBJ2-1; tentative D call: TRBD1 (6 bases). The V gene lost 2 bases and the J gene lost 0 bases, with 12 bases spanning the gap. The germline CDR1 and CDR2 sequences are SGHRS and YFSETQ. The CDR3 runs to 16 residues. CDR3 in amino acids: CASSFSQGSSYNEQFF. CDR3 bases: TGCGCCAGCAGCTTCTCACAGGGTAGCTCCTACAATGAGCAGTTCTTC.

This clonotype occurred a few times. This beta chain is off target for a library built for alpha chains, so its abundance means little. This CDR3 is CASSAGQGKETQYF. The CDR3 region has the DNA TGCGCCAGCAGCGCCGGACAGGGAAAAGAGACCCAGTACTTC. The rearrangement joins TRBV5-1 to TRBJ2-5; 8 bases map to TRBD1. Unmatched junction bases numbered 5, after V lost 4 bases and J lost 3 bases. CDR1 and CDR2 (germline): SGHRS, YFSETQ. There are 14 residues in the CDR3. Full variable domain (outside the CDR3, taken from reference TRBV5-1 and TRBJ2-5): KAGVTQTPRYLIKTRGQQVTLSCSPISGHRSVSWYQQTPGQGLQFLFEYFSETQRNKGNFPGRFSGRQFSNSRSEMNVSTLELGDSALYLCASSAGQGKETQYFGPGTRLLVL.

About this clonotype itself: Little can be read into the size of this beta chain, an off-target read in a library designed for alpha chains. The rearrangement joins TRBV20-1 to TRBJ2-5; TRBD2 agrees at 8 bases. Per the germline V gene, CDR1 is DFQATT and CDR2 is SNEGSKA (reference sequence). This CDR3 is 15 amino acids long. The ends lost 4 bases at V and 4 bases at J; junction bases unmatched: 11. For the CDR3, the DNA is TGCAGTGCTACCCCCTCAAAGACTAGCGCAGAGACCCAGTACTTC. The encoded protein is CSATPSKTSAETQYF.

To note about this clonotype: The library was built for alpha chains, so this beta chain is an off-target read and its size means little. The chain joins TRBV20-1 to TRBJ1-5, with D perhaps matching TRBD1 (6 bases). CDR3 size: 16 residues. V shed 0 bases and J shed 2 bases, with 14 bases lying between them. Germline CDR1 is DFQATT and CDR2 is SNEGSKA (reference sequence). DNA for the CDR3: TGCAGTGCTAGAGATCAAGTGGCAGGGGGCAATCAGCCCCAGCATTTT. This codes for CSARDQVAGGNQPQHF.

A single count supports this clonotype. This beta chain represents an off-target read in a library built for alpha chains; its size is of limited meaning. The chain uses TRBV7-2 and TRBJ2-7; TRBD2 might be the D (6 bases). The CDR3 is 14 residues long. Germline-derived CDR1 and CDR2 are SGHTA and FQGNSA. The germline V and J ends were trimmed by 6 bases and 5 bases, with 17 bases remaining between them. The DNA of the CDR3 is TGTGCCAGCAGGTTGCTGGGGACTTCTCACGAGCAGTACTTC. Protein product: CASRLLGTSHEQYF.

This clonotype is deemed hyperexpanded. As an off-target read in a library built for alpha chains, this beta chain has a frequency of little significance. The chain carries TRBV7-2 and TRBJ1-5; D perhaps matches TRBD1 (6 bases). The CDR3 has 13 amino acids. Germline CDR1 is SGHTA and CDR2 is FQGNSA. Trimming left V 5 bases short and J 10 bases short, with 15 bases between. The CDR3 coding sequence is TGTGCCAGCAGCGCCATGTCAGGGGCTCCCCAGCATTTT. It yields the protein CASSAMSGAPQHF.

Points on this clonotype: Since the library was made to target alpha chains, this beta chain is a stray read and its abundance is not meaningful. The gene calls are TRBV5-1 and TRBJ2-7; 8 bases match TRBD1. The V gene's germline CDR1 is SGHRS and CDR2 YFSETQ. The V gene end was trimmed by 1 base and the J gene end by 5 bases; junction bases not matched to a gene: 5. This CDR3 is built from 14 residues. For the CDR3, the DNA is TGCGCCAGCAGCTTGTCAGGGGGCGGCCACGAGCAGTACTTC. It translates to CASSLSGGGHEQYF.

Points on this clonotype: Its ends do not fully match the called genes, so a read error is possible. The library was designed around alpha chains, so this beta chain is a stray read whose abundance carries little weight. The chain recombines TRBV20-1 with TRBJ1-2, with TRBD1 as a possible D gene (5 bases). This CDR3 has 12 amino acids. The germline V gene has CDR1 DFQATT and CDR2 SNEGSKA (reference sequence). CDR3 amino acids: CSATGTDYGYTF. In nucleotides, the CDR3 is TGCAGCGCTACCGGGACGGATTATGGCTACACCTTC.

A word on this clonotype: This beta chain came through as a stray read in a library set up for alpha chains, and its size says little. The chain carries TRBV20-1 and TRBJ2-2, with D possibly matching TRBD1 (5 bases). The CDR3 is 14 residues long. Germline V gene data show CDR1 as DFQATT and CDR2 as SNEGSKA (reference sequence). The ends were cut back, 6 bases at V and 1 base at J, with 12 bases in the middle. This chain's CDR3 is CSASRGQNTGELFF. The CDR3 DNA reads TGCAGTGCAAGTAGGGGCCAGAACACCGGGGAGCTGTTTTTT.

Points on this clonotype: The library was prepared for alpha chains; this beta chain is a stray read, so its frequency means little. The gene calls are TRBV3-1 and TRBJ2-6; D gene uncertain. The CDR3 spans 15 residues. Germline loops: CDR1 LGHDT, CDR2 YNNKEL (reference sequence). The V gene lost 3 bases and the J gene lost 0 bases, with 6 bases spanning the gap. The chain's CDR3 is CASSQLASGANVLTF. In nucleotides, the CDR3 is TGTGCCAGCAGCCAGCTGGCCTCTGGGGCCAACGTCCTGACTTTC.